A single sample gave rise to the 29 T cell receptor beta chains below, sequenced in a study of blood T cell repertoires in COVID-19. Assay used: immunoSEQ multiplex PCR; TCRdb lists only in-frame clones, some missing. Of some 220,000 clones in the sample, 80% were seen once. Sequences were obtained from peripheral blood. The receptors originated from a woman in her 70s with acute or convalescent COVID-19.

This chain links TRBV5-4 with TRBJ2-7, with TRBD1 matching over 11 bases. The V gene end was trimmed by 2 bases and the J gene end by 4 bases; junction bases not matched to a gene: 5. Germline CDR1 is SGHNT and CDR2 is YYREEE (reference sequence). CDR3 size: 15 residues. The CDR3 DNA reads TGTGCCAGCAGCTTAAGGACAGGGGGCCTTTACGAGCAGTACTTC. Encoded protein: CASSLRTGGLYEQYF.

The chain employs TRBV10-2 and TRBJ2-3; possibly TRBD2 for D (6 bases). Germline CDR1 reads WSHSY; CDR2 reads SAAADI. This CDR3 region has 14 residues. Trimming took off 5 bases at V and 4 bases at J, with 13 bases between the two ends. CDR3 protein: CASSQGRDSDTQYF. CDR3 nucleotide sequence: TGCGCCAGCAGTCAGGGCAGGGACTCAGATACGCAGTATTTT.

CDR3 DNA sequence: TGTGCCAGCAGCTTGGTGAACAGGAGCTCCTACGAGCAGTACGTC. It encodes CASSLVNRSSYEQYV. This chain links TRBV5-5 with TRBJ2-7; D possibly corresponds to TRBD1 (5 bases). The CDR3 loop spans 15 amino acids. V dropped 0 bases and J dropped 0 bases, with 10 bases sitting between them. CDR1 is SGHKS and CDR2 is YYEKEE in the germline V gene (reference sequence).

The CDR3 is CASSQDFRDRGRWGQETQYF. The DNA for the CDR3 is TGCGCCAGCAGCCAAGATTTTCGGGACAGGGGACGGTGGGGGCAAGAGACCCAGTACTTC. V is TRBV4-1 and J is TRBJ2-5, with 10 bases aligning to TRBD1. Trimming at V came to 0 bases and at J to 2 bases, leaving 15 bases not matched to a gene. Germline-derived CDR1 and CDR2 are MGHRA and YSYEKL. The CDR3 covers 20 residues.

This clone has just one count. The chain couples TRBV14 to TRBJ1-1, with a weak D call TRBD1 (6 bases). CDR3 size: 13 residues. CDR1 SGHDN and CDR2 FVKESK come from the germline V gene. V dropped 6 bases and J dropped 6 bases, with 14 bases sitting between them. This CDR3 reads CASRRQGSAEAFF. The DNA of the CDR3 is TGTGCCAGCAGGCGTCAGGGGTCTGCTGAAGCTTTCTTT. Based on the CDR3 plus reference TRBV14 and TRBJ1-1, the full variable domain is EAGVTQFPSHSVIEKGQTVTLRCDPISGHDNLYWYRRVMGKEIKFLLHFVKESKQDESGMPNNRFLAERTGGTYSTLKVQPAELEDSGVYFCASRRQGSAEAFFGQGTRLTVV.

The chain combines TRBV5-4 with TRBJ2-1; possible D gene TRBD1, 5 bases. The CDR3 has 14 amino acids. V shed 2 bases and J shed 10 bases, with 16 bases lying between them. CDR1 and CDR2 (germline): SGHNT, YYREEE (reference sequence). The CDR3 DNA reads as TGTGCCAGCAGCTTCGACAAACAGGCTCGGGAGCAGTTCTTC. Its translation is CASSFDKQAREQFF.

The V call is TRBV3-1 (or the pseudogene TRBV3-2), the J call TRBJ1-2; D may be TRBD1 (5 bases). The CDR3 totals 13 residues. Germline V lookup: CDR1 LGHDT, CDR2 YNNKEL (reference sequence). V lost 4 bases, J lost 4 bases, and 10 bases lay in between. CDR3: CASSLGAIYGYTF. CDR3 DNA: TGTGCCAGCAGCCTAGGGGCCATCTATGGCTACACCTTC.

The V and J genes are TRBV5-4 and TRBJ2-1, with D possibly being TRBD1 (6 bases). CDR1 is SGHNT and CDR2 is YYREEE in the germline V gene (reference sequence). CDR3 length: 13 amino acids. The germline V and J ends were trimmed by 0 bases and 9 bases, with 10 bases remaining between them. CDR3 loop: CASSLAQGGEQFF. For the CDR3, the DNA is TGTGCCAGCAGCTTGGCCCAAGGGGGTGAGCAGTTCTTC.

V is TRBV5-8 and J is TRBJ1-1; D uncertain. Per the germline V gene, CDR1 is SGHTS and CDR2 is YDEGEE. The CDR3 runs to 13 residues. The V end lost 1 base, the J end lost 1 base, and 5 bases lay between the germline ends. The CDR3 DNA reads TGTGCCAGCAGCTTGTTCCGGAACACTGAAGCTTTCTTT. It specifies CASSLFRNTEAFF.

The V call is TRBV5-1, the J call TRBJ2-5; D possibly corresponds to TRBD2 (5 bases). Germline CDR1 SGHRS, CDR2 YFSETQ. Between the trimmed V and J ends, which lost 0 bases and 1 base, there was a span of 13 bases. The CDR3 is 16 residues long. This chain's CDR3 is CASSLVGGLGQETQYF. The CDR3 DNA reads TGCGCCAGCAGCTTGGTTGGCGGACTTGGCCAAGAGACCCAGTACTTC.

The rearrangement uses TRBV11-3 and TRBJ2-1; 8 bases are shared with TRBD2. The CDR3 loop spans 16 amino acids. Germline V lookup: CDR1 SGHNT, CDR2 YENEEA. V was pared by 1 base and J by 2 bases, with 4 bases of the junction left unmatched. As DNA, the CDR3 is TGTGCCAGCAGCTTAGGGGGTAGCGGGGCCTACAATGAGCAGTTCTTC. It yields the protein CASSLGGSGAYNEQFF.

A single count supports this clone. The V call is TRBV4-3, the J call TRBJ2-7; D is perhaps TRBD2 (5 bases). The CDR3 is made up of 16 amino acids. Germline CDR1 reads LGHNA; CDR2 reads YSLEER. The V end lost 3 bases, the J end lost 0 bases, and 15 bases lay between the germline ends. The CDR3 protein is CASSHWETPNSYEQYF. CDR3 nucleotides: TGCGCCAGCAGCCATTGGGAGACACCTAACTCCTACGAGCAGTACTTC.

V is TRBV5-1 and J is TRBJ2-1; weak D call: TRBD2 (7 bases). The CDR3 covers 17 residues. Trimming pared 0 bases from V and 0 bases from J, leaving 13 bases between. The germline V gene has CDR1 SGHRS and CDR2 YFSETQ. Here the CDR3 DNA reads TGCGCCAGCAGCTTGGTGGGCGGGGGCCTCTCCTACAATGAGCAGTTCTTC. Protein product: CASSLVGGGLSYNEQFF.

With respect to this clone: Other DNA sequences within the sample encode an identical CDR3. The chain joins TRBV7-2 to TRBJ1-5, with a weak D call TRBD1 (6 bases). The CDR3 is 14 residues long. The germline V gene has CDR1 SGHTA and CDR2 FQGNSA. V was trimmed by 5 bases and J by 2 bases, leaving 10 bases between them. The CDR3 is CASSLRQGNQPQHF. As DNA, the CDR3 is TGTGCCAGCAGCCTAAGACAGGGCAATCAGCCCCAGCATTTT. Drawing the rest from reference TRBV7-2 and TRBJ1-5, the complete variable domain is GAGVSQSPSNKVTEKGKDVELRCDPISGHTALYWYRQSLGQGLEFLIYFQGNSAPDKSGLPSDRFSAERTGGSVSTLTIQRTQQEDSAVYLCASSLRQGNQPQHFGDGTRLSIL.

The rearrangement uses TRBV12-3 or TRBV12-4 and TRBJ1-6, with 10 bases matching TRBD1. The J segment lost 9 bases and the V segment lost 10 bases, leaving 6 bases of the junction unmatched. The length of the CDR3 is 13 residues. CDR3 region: CATCRDRGSPLHF. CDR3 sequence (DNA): TGTGCCACCTGCCGGGACAGGGGTTCACCCCTCCACTTT.

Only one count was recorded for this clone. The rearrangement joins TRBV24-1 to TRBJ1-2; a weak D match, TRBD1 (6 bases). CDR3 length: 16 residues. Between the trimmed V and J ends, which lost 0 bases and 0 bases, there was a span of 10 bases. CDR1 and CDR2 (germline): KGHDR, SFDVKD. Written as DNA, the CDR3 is TGTGCCACCAGTGATTTGATCTGGGACACTAACTATGGCTACACCTTC. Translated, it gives CATSDLIWDTNYGYTF.

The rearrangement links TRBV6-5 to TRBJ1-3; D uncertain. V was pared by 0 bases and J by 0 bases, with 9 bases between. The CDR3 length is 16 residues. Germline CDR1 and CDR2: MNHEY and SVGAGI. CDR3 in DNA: TGTGCCAGCAGTTACTCACGACTGATCTCTGGAAACACCATATATTTT. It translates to CASSYSRLISGNTIYF.

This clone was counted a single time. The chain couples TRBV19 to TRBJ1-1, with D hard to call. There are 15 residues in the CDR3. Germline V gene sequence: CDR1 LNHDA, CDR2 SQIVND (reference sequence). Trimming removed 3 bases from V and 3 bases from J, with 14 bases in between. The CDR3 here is CASSIGRVGYTEAFF. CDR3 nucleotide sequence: TGTGCCAGTAGTATTGGGCGGGTTGGGTACACTGAAGCTTTCTTT.

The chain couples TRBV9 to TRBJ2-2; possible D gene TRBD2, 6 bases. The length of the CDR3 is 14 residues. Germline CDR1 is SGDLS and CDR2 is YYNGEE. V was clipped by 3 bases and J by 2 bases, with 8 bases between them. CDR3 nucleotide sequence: TGTGCCAGCAGCGCGGGGGTAAACACCGGGGAGCTGTTTTTT. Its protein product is CASSAGVNTGELFF.

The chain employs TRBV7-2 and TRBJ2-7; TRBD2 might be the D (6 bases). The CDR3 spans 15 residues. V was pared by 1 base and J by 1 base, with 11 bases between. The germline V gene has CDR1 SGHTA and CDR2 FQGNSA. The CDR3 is CASSLGRGGSYEQYF. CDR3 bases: TGTGCCAGCAGCTTAGGAAGGGGAGGTTCCTACGAGCAGTACTTC.

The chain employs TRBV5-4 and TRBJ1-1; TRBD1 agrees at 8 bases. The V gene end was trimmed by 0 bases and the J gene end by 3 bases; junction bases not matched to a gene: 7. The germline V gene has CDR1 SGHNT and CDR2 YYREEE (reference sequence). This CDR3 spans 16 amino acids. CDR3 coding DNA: TGTGCCAGCAGCTTGGGGACAGGGAGGTCGGACACTGAAGCTTTCTTT. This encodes CASSLGTGRSDTEAFF.

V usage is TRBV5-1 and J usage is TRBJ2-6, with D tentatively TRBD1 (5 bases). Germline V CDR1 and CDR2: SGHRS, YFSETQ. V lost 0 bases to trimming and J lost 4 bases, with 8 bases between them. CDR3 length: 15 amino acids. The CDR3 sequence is CASSLVGAGANVLTF. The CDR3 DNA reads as TGCGCCAGCAGCTTGGTAGGGGCAGGGGCCAACGTCCTGACTTTC.

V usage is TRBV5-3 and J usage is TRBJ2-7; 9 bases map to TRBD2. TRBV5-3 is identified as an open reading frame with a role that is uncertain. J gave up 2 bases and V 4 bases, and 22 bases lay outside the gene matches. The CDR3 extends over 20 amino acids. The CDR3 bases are TGTGCCAGAAGCGCGGGAGTGTTCGGATACCGGACTAGCGTCACCTACGAGCAGTACTTC. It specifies CARSAGVFGYRTSVTYEQYF.

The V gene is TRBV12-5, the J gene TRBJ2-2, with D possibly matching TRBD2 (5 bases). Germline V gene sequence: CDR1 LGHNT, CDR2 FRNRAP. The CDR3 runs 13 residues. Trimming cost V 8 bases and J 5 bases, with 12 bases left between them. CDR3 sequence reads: CASREFGTGELFF. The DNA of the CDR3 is TGTGCTAGTAGGGAGTTCGGGACCGGGGAGCTGTTTTTT.

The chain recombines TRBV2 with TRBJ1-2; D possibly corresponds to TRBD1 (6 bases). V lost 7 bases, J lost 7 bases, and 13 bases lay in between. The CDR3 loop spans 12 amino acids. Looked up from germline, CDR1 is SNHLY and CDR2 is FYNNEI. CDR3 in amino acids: CASTRGLGGYTF. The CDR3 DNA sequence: TGTGCCAGCACGAGGGGGTTAGGTGGCTACACCTTC.

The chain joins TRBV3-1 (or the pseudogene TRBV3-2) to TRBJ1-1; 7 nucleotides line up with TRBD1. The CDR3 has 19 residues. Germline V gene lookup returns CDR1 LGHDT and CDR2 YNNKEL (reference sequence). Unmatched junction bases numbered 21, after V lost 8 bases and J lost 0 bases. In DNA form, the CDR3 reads TGTGCCAGCCTTTACAGGGGACAGAGAGGAGTAGAAGTGAACACTGAAGCTTTCTTT. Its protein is CASLYRGQRGVEVNTEAFF.

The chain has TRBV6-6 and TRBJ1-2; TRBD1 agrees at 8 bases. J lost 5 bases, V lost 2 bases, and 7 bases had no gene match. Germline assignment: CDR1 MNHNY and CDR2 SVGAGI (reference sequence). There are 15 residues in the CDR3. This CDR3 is CASSYRTGKEYGYTF. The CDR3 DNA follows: TGTGCCAGCAGTTACAGGACAGGGAAGGAGTATGGCTACACCTTC.

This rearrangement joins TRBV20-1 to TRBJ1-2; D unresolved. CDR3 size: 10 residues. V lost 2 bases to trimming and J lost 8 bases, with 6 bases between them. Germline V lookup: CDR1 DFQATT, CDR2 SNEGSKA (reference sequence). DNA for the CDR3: TGCAGTGCTAGAAACGGGGGCTACACCTTC. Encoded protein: CSARNGGYTF.

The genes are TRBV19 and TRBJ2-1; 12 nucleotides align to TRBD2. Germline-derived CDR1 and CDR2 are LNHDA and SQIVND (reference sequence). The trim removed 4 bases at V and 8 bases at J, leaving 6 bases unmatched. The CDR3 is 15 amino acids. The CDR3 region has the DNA TGTGCCAGTAGTACATCTAGCGGGGGGGTTCATGAGCAGTTCTTC. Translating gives CASSTSSGGVHEQFF.